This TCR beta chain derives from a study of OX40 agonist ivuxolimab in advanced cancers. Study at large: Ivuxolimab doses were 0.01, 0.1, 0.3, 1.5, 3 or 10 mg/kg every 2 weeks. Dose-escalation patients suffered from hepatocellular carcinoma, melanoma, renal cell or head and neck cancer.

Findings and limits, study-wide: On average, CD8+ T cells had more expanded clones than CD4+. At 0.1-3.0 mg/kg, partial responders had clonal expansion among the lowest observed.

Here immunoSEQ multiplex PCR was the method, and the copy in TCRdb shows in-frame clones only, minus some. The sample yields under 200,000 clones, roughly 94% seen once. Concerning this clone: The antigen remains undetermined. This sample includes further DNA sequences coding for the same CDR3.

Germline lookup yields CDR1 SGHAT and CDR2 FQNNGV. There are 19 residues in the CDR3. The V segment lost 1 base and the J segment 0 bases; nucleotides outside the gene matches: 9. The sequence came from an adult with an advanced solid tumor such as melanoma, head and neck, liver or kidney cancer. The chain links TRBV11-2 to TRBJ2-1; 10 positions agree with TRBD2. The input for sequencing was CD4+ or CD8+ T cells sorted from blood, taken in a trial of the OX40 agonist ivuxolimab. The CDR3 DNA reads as TGTGCCAGCAGCTTAGGGTTAGCGGGAGGCCGGAGCTCCTACAATGAGCAGTTCTTC. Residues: CASSLGLAGGRSSYNEQFF.